This T cell receptor beta chain derives from a study of radiotherapy plus CTLA-4 blockade in lung cancer. Ipilimumab-mediated CTLA-4 blockade plus focal radiation was given to patients having chemo-refractory metastatic non-small-cell lung cancer. TCRdb's table, derived via immunoSEQ multiplex PCR, lists solely in-frame clones and lacks some. Of tens of thousands of clones in the sample, just over 75% were seen once. Deletions cut 2 bases from V and 0 bases from J, with 7 bases between. The germline CDR1 and CDR2 sequences are MRHNA and SNTAGT. The CDR3 is made up of 15 amino acids. This TCR was recovered from a human donor with non-small cell lung cancer who had a partial response to radiotherapy plus ipilimumab. Sequencing was performed on peripheral blood, taken from a patient treated with radiotherapy plus ipilimumab. This chain connects TRBV6-4 to TRBJ2-2, with D possibly being TRBD1 (6 bases). CDR3 coding DNA: TGTGCCAGCAGTGACGGGGGCGCGAACACCGGGGAGCTGTTTTTT. This sequence encodes CASSDGGANTGELFF.